This TCR beta chain comes out of a study of cytomegalovirus exposure and HLA in healthy donors. Study outcomes and limitations: Through in vitro validation, three CMV-associated chains were shown to be specific for CMV antigens. Researchers catalogued around 150 TCR beta chains as cytomegalovirus-associated. Within an earlier analysis, most TCR beta V segments proved productive either about 87% or about 30% of the time.

Both 60 Vbeta primers and 13 Jbeta primers went into the PCR. In the source study's methods: In a later analysis, 80 million or so unique TCR beta chains included roughly 11 million shared by two or more donors. Sequenced by immunoSEQ multiplex PCR; TCRdb stores in-frame clones only, minus some. V and J calls and clone size follow that table, whereas D and trimming were derived from the DNA. This sample has 150,000 or so clones, with under 85% found just once. Comments on this clone: Its antigen is currently unknown.

Trimming shortened V by 3 bases and J by 5 bases, and 7 bases separated the two germline ends. The length of the CDR3 is 12 residues. Germline CDR1 is LNHDA and CDR2 is SQIVND (reference sequence). This sequence originates from a woman aged 35 to 49 in good health and CMV-seropositive. The chain carries TRBV19 and TRBJ1-2; D is unclear. The sequenced sample consisted of PBMCs. CDR3 DNA sequence: TGTGCCAGTAGTATCTTCGCGTATGGCTACACCTTC. Translated, it gives CASSIFAYGYTF.